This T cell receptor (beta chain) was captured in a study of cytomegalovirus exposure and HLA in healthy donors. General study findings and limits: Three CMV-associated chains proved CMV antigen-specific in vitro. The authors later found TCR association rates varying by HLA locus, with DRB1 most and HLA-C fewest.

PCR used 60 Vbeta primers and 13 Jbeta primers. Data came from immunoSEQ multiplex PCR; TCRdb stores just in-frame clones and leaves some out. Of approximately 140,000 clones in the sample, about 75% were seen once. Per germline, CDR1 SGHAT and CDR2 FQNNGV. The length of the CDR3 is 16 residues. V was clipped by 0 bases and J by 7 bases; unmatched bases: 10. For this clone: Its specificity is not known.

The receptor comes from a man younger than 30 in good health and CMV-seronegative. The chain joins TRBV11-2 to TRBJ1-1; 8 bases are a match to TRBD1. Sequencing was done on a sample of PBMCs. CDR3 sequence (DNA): TGTGCCAGCAGCTTAGATCAGGACAGGGCTCGGGTTGAAGCTTTCTTT. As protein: CASSLDQDRARVEAFF. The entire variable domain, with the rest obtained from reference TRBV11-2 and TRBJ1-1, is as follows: EAGVAQSPRYKIIEKRQSVAFWCNPISGHATLYWYQQILGQGPKLLIQFQNNGVVDDSQLPKDRFSAERLKGVDSTLKIQPAKLEDSAVYLCASSLDQDRARVEAFFGQGTRLTVV.